These 30 T cell receptor beta chains were sequenced from one sample in a study of blood T cell repertoires in COVID-19. Profiled with immunoSEQ multiplex PCR; TCRdb holds only in-frame clones, not every one. There are some 190,000 clones in the sample; approximately 80% occur only once, and approximately 15% lies in the top ten. Material: PBMCs or T cells enriched from blood (not recorded which). The receptors come from a man in his sixties who had been exposed to COVID-19.

J is TRBJ2-7 and V is TRBV28, with D possibly being TRBD2 (5 bases). CDR1 and CDR2 (germline): MDHEN, SYDVKM. The germline V and J ends were trimmed by 6 bases and 3 bases, with 18 bases remaining between them. The CDR3 sequence is 15 residues long. The CDR3 loop reads CASSPSTRFFYEQYF. CDR3 coding DNA: TGTGCCAGCAGCCCCTCTACTAGGTTCTTCTACGAGCAGTACTTC.

This clone has a handful of counts. The V gene is TRBV7-8, the J gene TRBJ1-5; the D gene is possibly TRBD1 (5 bases). Germline V lookup: CDR1 SGHVS, CDR2 FQNEAQ. There are 16 residues in the CDR3. The germline V and J ends were trimmed by 4 bases and 2 bases, with 15 bases remaining between them. The CDR3 here is CASSSSRPGGNQPQHF. CDR3 DNA: TGTGCCAGCAGCTCTTCCCGTCCGGGGGGCAATCAGCCCCAGCATTTT.

The J gene is TRBJ2-3, the V gene TRBV5-1; TRBD2 agrees at 8 bases. There are 16 residues in the CDR3. Germline V gene sequence: CDR1 SGHRS, CDR2 YFSETQ. Trimming removed 4 bases from V and 6 bases from J; junction bases left unmatched: 13. The CDR3 here is CASSPSGSWPRDTQYF. The CDR3 nucleotides read TGCGCCAGCAGCCCCAGCGGGAGTTGGCCCCGCGATACGCAGTATTTT.

This rearrangement joins TRBV10-3 to TRBJ2-5; 7 nucleotides agree with TRBD1. The CDR3 runs to 16 residues. CDR1 and CDR2 from the germline V gene are ENHRY and SYGVKD. V lost 4 bases to trimming and J lost 1 base; unmatched junction nucleotides: 9. The CDR3 DNA reads as TGTGCCATCAGTGGAGGACAGGCGACTTTCCAAGAGACCCAGTACTTC. As protein: CAISGGQATFQETQYF.

The V gene is TRBV7-2, the J gene TRBJ1-3; D remains ambiguous. V was clipped by 1 base and J by 15 bases, with 16 bases between them. The CDR3 is 13 residues long. Germline lookup yields CDR1 SGHTA and CDR2 FQGNSA. CDR3 in DNA: TGTGCCAGCAGCTTAGATAGAAACCGACACGCATATTTT. Its protein product is CASSLDRNRHAYF.

J is TRBJ1-2 and V is TRBV6-5; a weak D match, TRBD1 (5 bases). Between the trimmed V and J ends, which lost 2 bases and 10 bases, there was a span of 11 bases. This CDR3 has 12 residues. CDR1 is MNHEY and CDR2 is SVGAGI in the germline V gene. CDR3 DNA sequence: TGTGCCAGCAGTTACATTGGAGGGGCCTACACCTTC. Translating gives CASSYIGGAYTF.

The chain recombines TRBV7-3 with TRBJ2-7, with 9 bases that match TRBD2. V was pared by 2 bases and J by 5 bases, with 1 base of the junction left unmatched. Per germline, CDR1 SGHTA and CDR2 FQGTGA. This CDR3 is 13 amino acids long. CDR3 bases: TGTGCCAGCAGCTTAGCGGGAGGGGACGAGCAGTACTTC. It specifies CASSLAGGDEQYF.

CDR3 coding DNA: TGTGCCAGCAGCCCCCCAAGCGGTTCTACCTACGAGCAGTACTTC. Its translation is CASSPPSGSTYEQYF. The rearrangement uses TRBV6-6 and TRBJ2-7, with D perhaps matching TRBD2 (5 bases). CDR1 is MNHNY and CDR2 is SVGAGI in the germline V gene (reference sequence). V lost 6 bases and J 2 bases, leaving 17 bases between the germline ends. The CDR3 sequence is 15 residues long.

This chain connects TRBV5-1 to TRBJ2-7; the match to TRBD1 covers 7 bases. Germline V lookup: CDR1 SGHRS, CDR2 YFSETQ. Trimming at V came to 2 bases and at J to 3 bases, leaving 5 bases not matched to a gene. The CDR3 spans 14 residues. Here the CDR3 reads CASSLAGTDYEQYF. CDR3 coding DNA: TGCGCCAGCAGCTTAGCCGGGACAGACTACGAGCAGTACTTC.

The chain is built from TRBV19 and TRBJ2-2; maybe TRBD1 (5 bases). The CDR3 spans 16 residues. The V end lost 5 bases, the J end lost 5 bases, and 18 bases lay between the germline ends. The germline gives CDR1 LNHDA, CDR2 SQIVND (reference sequence). The CDR3 reads CASSLILGAGTGELFF. The CDR3 coding sequence is TGTGCCAGTAGTCTTATTTTAGGGGCAGGGACCGGGGAGCTGTTTTTT.

A note on this clone: Other DNA variants within this sample encode the same CDR3. This chain joins TRBV7-9 and TRBJ1-5, with unresolved D. This CDR3 is 14 amino acids long. The germline V gene encodes CDR1 SEHNR and CDR2 FQNEAQ (reference sequence). Trimming took off 1 base at V and 2 bases at J, with 6 bases between the two ends. The CDR3 nucleotides are TGTGCCAGCAGCTTAGAGGGAGGCAATCAGCCCCAGCATTTT. Translated: CASSLEGGNQPQHF.

The chain couples TRBV11-1 to TRBJ2-3; TRBD2 agrees at 8 bases. Germline trimming cut 1 base from V and 1 base from J; bases unmatched to any gene: 4. Per the germline V gene, CDR1 is SGHAT and CDR2 is FQDESV (reference sequence). This CDR3 contains 16 residues. The CDR3 region is CASSLEGTRGTDTQYF. The DNA for the CDR3 is TGTGCCAGCAGCTTAGAGGGGACTAGGGGCACAGATACGCAGTATTTT.

The chain has TRBV9 and TRBJ2-1; the D gene is possibly TRBD2 (6 bases). CDR3 length: 17 residues. Per germline, CDR1 SGDLS and CDR2 YYNGEE. The germline V and J ends were trimmed by 4 bases and 2 bases, with 19 bases remaining between them. CDR3 residues: CASSPLPISSAYNEQFF. In DNA, the CDR3 is TGTGCCAGCAGCCCGCTACCCATTTCTAGCGCCTACAATGAGCAGTTCTTC. Filled out from reference TRBV9 and TRBJ2-1, the complete variable domain reads DSGVTQTPKHLITATGQRVTLRCSPRSGDLSVYWYQQSLDQGLQFLIQYYNGEERAKGNILERFSAQQFPDLHSELNLSSLELGDSALYFCASSPLPISSAYNEQFFGPGTRLTVL.

This sequence joins TRBV29-1 and TRBJ1-2; D perhaps matches TRBD1 (5 bases). The CDR3 is 15 amino acids. V gave up 3 bases and J gave up 6 bases, with 20 bases separating them. CDR1 SQVTM and CDR2 ANQGSEA come from the germline V gene. DNA for the CDR3: TGCAGCGTTGATTTGGGCCAGGGTGTTTTTGATGGCTACACCTTC. This sequence encodes CSVDLGQGVFDGYTF. The complete variable domain, with remaining parts taken from reference TRBV29-1 and TRBJ1-2, reads SAVISQKPSRDICQRGTSLTIQCQVDSQVTMMFWYRQQPGQSLTLIATANQGSEATYESGFVIDKFPISRPNLTFSTLTVSNMSPEDSSIYLCSVDLGQGVFDGYTFGSGTRLTVV.

The chain employs TRBV6-5 and TRBJ2-7, with D perhaps matching TRBD2 (6 bases). The germline V gene encodes CDR1 MNHEY and CDR2 SVGAGI. Trimming took 6 bases from V and 0 from J, leaving 15 bases between them. CDR3 size: 15 residues. This chain's CDR3 is CASRDIRGSSYEQYF. CDR3 bases: TGTGCCAGCAGGGATATCCGGGGGAGCTCCTACGAGCAGTACTTC.

With respect to this clone: One junction end does not reproduce the germline sequence, and a read error may be involved. This rearrangement joins TRBV6-5 to TRBJ1-2; 8 bases align to TRBD1. The CDR3 sequence is 14 residues long. In germline, CDR1 is MNHEY, CDR2 SVGAGI. The CDR3 loop is CASRDRGPNYGCTF. CDR3 sequence (DNA): TGTGCCAGCAGAGACAGGGGTCCTAACTATGGCTGCACCTTC.

The CDR3: CASSPRQGWNYGYTF. The CDR3, as DNA: TGTGCCAGCAGCCCGAGACAGGGGTGGAACTATGGCTACACCTTC. The V call is TRBV7-9, the J call TRBJ1-2, with 8 bases lining up with TRBD1. Germline loops: CDR1 SEHNR, CDR2 FQNEAQ (reference sequence). V was clipped by 5 bases and J by 2 bases; unmatched bases: 7. The CDR3 extends over 15 amino acids.

About this clone itself: Other DNA variants within this sample encode the same CDR3. This chain connects TRBV2 to TRBJ1-2; tentatively, D is TRBD1 (6 bases). The CDR3 length is 12 residues. V was pared by 6 bases and J by 8 bases, with 13 bases between. Germline assignment: CDR1 SNHLY and CDR2 FYNNEI. The CDR3 loop reads CASSGTGSGYTF. CDR3 sequence (DNA): TGTGCCAGCAGCGGAACAGGGAGCGGCTACACCTTC.

The rearrangement uses TRBV7-2 and TRBJ1-1, with no clear D. In germline, CDR1 is SGHTA, CDR2 FQGNSA. This CDR3 spans 16 amino acids. V dropped 0 bases and J dropped 2 bases, with 13 bases sitting between them. The CDR3 spells CASSLAPGRPNTEAFF. The DNA for the CDR3 is TGTGCCAGCAGCTTAGCCCCCGGGAGACCTAACACTGAAGCTTTCTTT. Combining the CDR3 with reference TRBV7-2 and TRBJ1-1 gives the whole variable domain GAGVSQSPSNKVTEKGKDVELRCDPISGHTALYWYRQSLGQGLEFLIYFQGNSAPDKSGLPSDRFSAERTGGSVSTLTIQRTQQEDSAVYLCASSLAPGRPNTEAFFGQGTRLTVV.

The genes are TRBV5-1 and TRBJ1-2; 7 nucleotides match TRBD1. CDR3 length: 14 residues. Germline lookup yields CDR1 SGHRS and CDR2 YFSETQ. V lost 3 bases, J lost 4 bases, and 6 bases stayed unmatched. The CDR3, as DNA: TGCGCCAGCAGCTCCGAGGGGGCCCGCTATGGCTACACCTTC. Amino acids: CASSSEGARYGYTF.

The chain recombines TRBV5-4 with TRBJ1-1, with 9 nucleotides matching TRBD1. Germline V gene sequence: CDR1 SGHNT, CDR2 YYREEE (reference sequence). CDR3 length: 13 amino acids. V was pared by 5 bases and J by 1 base, with 0 bases of the junction left unmatched. This CDR3 is CASRGQGNTEAFF. The CDR3, as DNA: TGTGCCAGCAGGGGACAGGGGAACACTGAAGCTTTCTTT.

This chain joins TRBV10-1 and TRBJ2-3; TRBD1 might be the D (5 bases). Per the germline V gene, CDR1 is WNHNN and CDR2 is SYGVQD (reference sequence). The CDR3 extends over 14 amino acids. The V gene lost 5 bases and the J gene lost 3 bases, with 12 bases spanning the gap. DNA of the CDR3: TGCGCCAGCAGTTCAGAAGGGGAAACAGATACGCAGTATTTT. Amino acid sequence: CASSSEGETDTQYF.

The chain links TRBV10-3 to TRBJ2-7; 7 nucleotides line up with TRBD2. V trimming: 4 bases; J trimming: 5 bases; junction bases outside the gene matches: 8. This CDR3 has 14 amino acids. The germline V gene has CDR1 ENHRY and CDR2 SYGVKD. The CDR3 DNA is TGTGCCATCAGTGGGCGGGGAGGGATCGACGAGCAGTACTTC. Its protein product is CAISGRGGIDEQYF.

This CDR3 reads CSAKQGMNTEAFF. CDR3 in DNA: TGCAGCGCGAAACAGGGAATGAACACTGAAGCTTTCTTT. The V gene is TRBV29-1, the J gene TRBJ1-1; tentatively, D is TRBD1 (6 bases). V was cut by 7 bases and J by 0 bases, with 12 bases left in between. Per germline, CDR1 SQVTM and CDR2 ANQGSEA. The CDR3 covers 13 residues.

The CDR3 DNA sequence: TGTGCCAGCAGACAACAGGGACGGATGAGAGCGGCTTTCTTT. Its translation is CASRQQGRMRAAFF. The chain links TRBV27 to TRBJ1-1, with TRBD1 as a possible D gene (6 bases). V gave up 6 bases and J gave up 11 bases, with 22 bases separating them. The CDR3 runs to 14 residues. Germline V gene sequence: CDR1 MNHEY, CDR2 SMNVEV (reference sequence).

The chain is built from TRBV21-1 and TRBJ1-1; the table's D call TRBD1 went unverified against the DNA. TRBV21-1 has pseudogene status. This CDR3 spans 13 amino acids. CDR3: CASKMGQSGPAFF. DNA of the CDR3: TGTGCCAGCAAGATGGGACAGTCGGGACCAGCTTTCTTT.

This chain connects TRBV27 to TRBJ1-5; no firm D call. The CDR3 spans 15 residues. Germline assignment: CDR1 MNHEY and CDR2 SMNVEV (reference sequence). V was cut by 0 bases and J by 1 base, with 7 bases left in between. The CDR3: CASSLSVLSNQPQHF. The CDR3 DNA follows: TGTGCCAGCAGTTTATCGGTCCTAAGCAATCAGCCCCAGCATTTT.

The chain joins TRBV18 to TRBJ2-1, with D possibly being TRBD2 (5 bases). Germline V gene data show CDR1 as KGHSH and CDR2 as LQKENI. There are 15 residues in the CDR3. Between the trimmed V and J ends, which lost 6 bases and 0 bases, there was a span of 12 bases. CDR3 nucleotides: TGTGCCAGCTCGCCTAGCATCAGCTCCTACAATGAGCAGTTCTTC. Its protein is CASSPSISSYNEQFF.

The CDR3 spells CASSASASSYNEQFF. DNA for the CDR3: TGTGCCAGCAGTGCTAGCGCTAGCTCCTACAATGAGCAGTTCTTC. This rearrangement joins TRBV25-1 to TRBJ2-1; possible D gene TRBD2, 6 bases. V gave up 4 bases and J gave up 0 bases, with 10 bases separating them. CDR1 and CDR2 (germline): MGHDK, SYGVNS. CDR3 length: 15 residues.

This chain links TRBV5-6 with TRBJ2-7; TRBD1 might be the D (6 bases). Germline values: CDR1 SGHDT, CDR2 YYEEEE. V lost 0 bases to trimming and J lost 2 bases, with 12 bases between them. The length of the CDR3 is 15 residues. The CDR3 DNA is TGTGCCAGCAGCTTGGACCCAGGGGCTCCCTACGAGCAGTACTTC. This codes for CASSLDPGAPYEQYF.